This TCR beta chain was sequenced for a study of CD8+ T cells in alopecia areata. After isolation, RNA underwent reverse transcription to generate cDNA as the sequencing template. Clones were read by immunoSEQ multiplex PCR, and TCRdb kept only the in-frame ones, dropping some. The sample includes 4,000 to 4,500 clones, 68% of them seen just once. Germline CDR1 MDHEN, CDR2 SYDVKM. V trimming: 4 bases; J trimming: 5 bases; junction bases outside the gene matches: 13. This CDR3 has 17 residues. This clone was seen a few times. Sample: skin. The chain recombines TRBV28 with TRBJ2-1, with TRBD2 matching 8 bases. The receptor was isolated from a human donor in good health. The CDR3 region is CASSSDQSGRIDNEQFF. The CDR3 DNA is TGTGCCAGCAGTTCCGATCAAAGCGGGAGAATAGACAATGAGCAGTTCTTC.